The clone carrying this TCR beta chain is deemed medium-sized (0.01 to 0.1%). What it binds is not known. Full-length variable regions came from constant-region reverse primers plus semi-nested Nested Universal Primer A PCR. TCRdb ran MiXCR on the 5' RACE reads and lists one entry per CDR3 protein. The sample includes 9,500 to 10,000 distinct CDR3 sequences, 14% of them seen just once. Study-level points and caveats: The TCR gene usage of tumor memory CD4+ T cells clustered together with blood and lymph node memory CD4+ cells and with lymph node naive CD4+ cells.

Cells sorted as Tregs were CD4+, CD25+ and CD127-/low. The germline V gene encodes CDR1 SGHKS and CDR2 YYEKEE (reference sequence). This CDR3 region has 14 residues. J was trimmed by 4 bases and V by 3 bases; bases with no gene match: 6. This clonotype was obtained from a female donor with breast cancer. The sample consisted of Tregs sorted from blood. This chain uses TRBV5-5 with TRBJ1-2; 7 nucleotides match TRBD1. DNA for the CDR3: TGTGCCAGCAGCTCGACAGGGACGGTCTATGGCTACACCTTC. Translated: CASSSTGTVYGYTF.